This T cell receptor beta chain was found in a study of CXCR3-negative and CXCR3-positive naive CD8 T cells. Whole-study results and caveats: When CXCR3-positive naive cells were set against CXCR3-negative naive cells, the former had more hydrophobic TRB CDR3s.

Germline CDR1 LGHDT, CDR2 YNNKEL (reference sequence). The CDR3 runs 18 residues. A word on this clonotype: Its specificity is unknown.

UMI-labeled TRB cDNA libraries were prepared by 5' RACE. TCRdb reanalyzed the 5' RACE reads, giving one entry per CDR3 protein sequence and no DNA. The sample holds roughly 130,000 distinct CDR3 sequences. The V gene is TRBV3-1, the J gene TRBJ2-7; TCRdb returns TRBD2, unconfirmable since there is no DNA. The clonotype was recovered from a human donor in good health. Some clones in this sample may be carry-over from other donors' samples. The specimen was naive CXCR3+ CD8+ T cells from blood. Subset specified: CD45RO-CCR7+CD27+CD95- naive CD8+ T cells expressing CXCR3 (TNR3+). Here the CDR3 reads CASSQDVGLAGETYEQYF.